What follows are 20 T cell receptor beta chains derived from one specimen sequenced in a study of cytomegalovirus exposure and HLA in healthy donors. PCR amplification relied on 60 Vbeta primers (plus 13 Jbeta primers). Method: immunoSEQ multiplex PCR; TCRdb's copy keeps in-frame clones and lacks some. Altogether about 190,000 clones are present, about nine tenths being singletons, with the ten largest covering 1% to 1.5%. Source material: PBMCs. Receptors originate from a man aged 30-40 years in good health and CMV-seronegative.

This chain links TRBV19 with TRBJ2-4; the D gene is possibly TRBD1 (5 bases). The CDR3 extends over 14 amino acids. Germline CDR1 reads LNHDA; CDR2 reads SQIVND (reference sequence). V dropped 3 bases and J dropped 7 bases, with 13 bases sitting between them. CDR3 nucleotide sequence: TGTGCCAGTAGTATTGGTTGGGCAGGGAACATTCAGTACTTC. It codes for CASSIGWAGNIQYF.

The chain is built from TRBV7-2 and TRBJ2-2; D may be TRBD1 (5 bases). This CDR3 contains 15 residues. V gave up 3 bases and J gave up 5 bases, with 13 bases separating them. Per the germline V gene, CDR1 is SGHTA and CDR2 is FQGNSA. This chain's CDR3 is CASSFSAGITGELFF. The CDR3 region has the DNA TGTGCCAGCAGCTTTTCTGCAGGGATAACCGGGGAGCTGTTTTTT.

The V gene is TRBV18, the J gene TRBJ2-7; tentative D call: TRBD2 (6 bases). Germline V CDR1 and CDR2: KGHSH, LQKENI. Trimming left V 2 bases short and J 4 bases short, with 15 bases between. CDR3 length: 15 amino acids. In DNA form, the CDR3 reads TGTGCCAGCTCACCAAGGGGAGGAGGGCAGTACGAGCAGTACTTC. Translated, it gives CASSPRGGGQYEQYF.

V and J are TRBV5-6 and TRBJ2-7, with D possibly being TRBD2 (6 bases). This CDR3 spans 13 amino acids. Between the trimmed V and J ends, which lost 4 bases and 6 bases, there was a span of 14 bases. Germline CDR1 and CDR2: SGHDT and YYEEEE. CDR3 region: CASSPLAGSEQYF. The CDR3 bases are TGTGCCAGCAGCCCACTAGCAGGGAGCGAGCAGTACTTC.

The chain employs TRBV5-1 and TRBJ2-5; TRBD2 agrees at 8 bases. The closer fit of TRBJ2-7 to the DNA end suggests the J call may be wrong. Germline V lookup: CDR1 SGHRS, CDR2 YFSETQ. This CDR3 comprises 13 residues. The CDR3 loop is CASSLGLASEQYF. For the CDR3, the DNA is TGCGCCAGCAGCCTAGGACTAGCAAGCGAGCAGTACTTC.

About this clone itself: Other DNA sequences in the sample encode the same CDR3. CDR3: CASSLLSGGASTDTQYF. The DNA for the CDR3 is TGTGCCAGCAGCTTACTTAGCGGGGGGGCTAGCACAGATACGCAGTATTTT. V gene TRBV11-2 combines with J gene TRBJ2-3, with TRBD2 identical over 11 bases. The trim removed 2 bases at V and 0 bases at J, leaving 4 bases unmatched. Germline V gene lookup returns CDR1 SGHAT and CDR2 FQNNGV. The CDR3 has 17 residues.

The chain joins TRBV28 to TRBJ2-1, with 9 bases matching TRBD1. Germline assignment: CDR1 MDHEN and CDR2 SYDVKM. V shed 5 bases, J shed 7 bases, and the junction held 12 bases outside the gene matches. This CDR3 spans 16 amino acids. CDR3 protein: CASSPPAGQGWNEQFF. CDR3 nucleotide sequence: TGTGCCAGCAGTCCCCCGGCGGGACAGGGTTGGAATGAGCAGTTCTTC.

The chain combines TRBV28 with TRBJ2-7; 11 nucleotides line up with TRBD2. The germline gives CDR1 MDHEN, CDR2 SYDVKM. The V segment lost 6 bases and the J segment 0 bases; nucleotides outside the gene matches: 4. The CDR3 runs 15 residues. The DNA for the CDR3 is TGTGCCAGCAGCCTGCTAGCGGGGGGCTCCTACGAGCAGTACTTC. Protein sequence: CASSLLAGGSYEQYF.

The chain combines TRBV5-1 with TRBJ1-1; 7 bases are a match to TRBD1. Germline CDR1 reads SGHRS; CDR2 reads YFSETQ. The V and J ends lost 2 bases and 0 bases, in that order; junction bases with no gene match: 13. The CDR3 is 18 amino acids. CDR3 residues: CASSFKFSEGQMNTEAFF. The CDR3 nucleotides read TGCGCCAGCAGCTTTAAGTTTTCGGAGGGACAGATGAACACTGAAGCTTTCTTT.

This chain connects TRBV7-9 to TRBJ2-3, with 11 bases identical to TRBD2. CDR1 SEHNR and CDR2 FQNEAQ come from the germline V gene (reference sequence). The CDR3 is made up of 16 amino acids. Germline trimming cut 6 bases from V and 3 bases from J; bases unmatched to any gene: 8. The CDR3 spells CASSSGRARGTDTQYF. The CDR3 DNA reads as TGTGCCAGCAGTAGCGGGAGGGCTCGTGGTACAGATACGCAGTATTTT. The whole variable domain, remainder taken from reference TRBV7-9 and TRBJ2-3, is DTGVSQNPRHKITKRGQNVTFRCDPISEHNRLYWYRQTLGQGPEFLTYFQNEAQLEKSRLLSDRFSAERPKGSFSTLEIQRTEQGDSAMYLCASSSGRARGTDTQYFGPGTRLTVL.

This chain uses TRBV11-2 with TRBJ2-7; no definite D call. The CDR3 runs to 14 residues. V lost 4 bases and J lost 3, with 13 bases in between. The V gene's germline CDR1 is SGHAT and CDR2 FQNNGV. CDR3: CASSSSHRYYEQYF. The CDR3 DNA reads TGTGCCAGCAGCTCCAGTCACAGATACTACGAGCAGTACTTC.

V usage is TRBV7-9 and J usage is TRBJ2-7; 8 nucleotides align to TRBD1. Trimming at V came to 4 bases and at J to 1 base, leaving 3 bases not matched to a gene. The germline gives CDR1 SEHNR, CDR2 FQNEAQ (reference sequence). The CDR3 totals 14 residues. The CDR3 sequence: CASSSGTGSYEQYF. DNA of the CDR3: TGTGCCAGCAGCTCCGGGACAGGATCCTACGAGCAGTACTTC.

The gene calls are TRBV5-6 and TRBJ1-5; 9 positions agree with TRBD1. CDR1 is SGHDT and CDR2 is YYEEEE in the germline V gene. V lost 1 base and J lost 3; bases outside the gene matches: 2. The CDR3 length is 15 residues. The CDR3 protein is CASSLRDRDNQPQHF. CDR3 sequence (DNA): TGTGCCAGCAGCTTGCGGGACAGGGACAATCAGCCCCAGCATTTT.

This chain links TRBV5-4 with TRBJ2-1; 14 bases match TRBD2. The CDR3 loop spans 15 amino acids. Trimming at V came to 4 bases and at J to 10 bases, leaving 7 bases not matched to a gene. Germline V lookup: CDR1 SGHNT, CDR2 YYREEE (reference sequence). For the CDR3, the DNA is TGTGCCAGCAGCCAGGGACTAGCGGGAGAGAGGGAGCAGTTCTTC. It codes for CASSQGLAGEREQFF.

The V gene is TRBV19, the J gene TRBJ2-6; 9 positions agree with TRBD1. Germline trimming cut 3 bases from V and 0 bases from J; bases unmatched to any gene: 12. The germline CDR1 and CDR2 sequences are LNHDA and SQIVND (reference sequence). This CDR3 is built from 20 residues. CDR3 sequence (DNA): TGTGCCAGTAGTATTCGATGGACAGGGGCCCGCGTCTCTGGGGCCAACGTCCTGACTTTC. This sequence encodes CASSIRWTGARVSGANVLTF.

V is TRBV5-1 and J is TRBJ1-3; D not resolved. CDR1 is SGHRS and CDR2 is YFSETQ in the germline V gene. V was cut by 1 base and J by 0 bases, with 17 bases left in between. CDR3 length: 18 residues. The CDR3 DNA reads as TGCGCCAGCAGCTTGTTCTCACAAGGAGGGCACTCTGGAAACACCATATATTTT. It specifies CASSLFSQGGHSGNTIYF.

The chain recombines TRBV5-4 with TRBJ1-3; D perhaps matches TRBD1 (5 bases). The V end was cut by 5 bases, the J end by 4 bases, with 13 bases between. CDR3 length equals 14 residues. The germline V gene encodes CDR1 SGHNT and CDR2 YYREEE (reference sequence). CDR3 coding DNA: TGTGCCAGCAGGTCCCGGGGGGAAGGAAACACCATATATTTT. It is translated as CASRSRGEGNTIYF.

This rearrangement joins TRBV4-2 to TRBJ2-7; the match to TRBD2 covers 11 bases. This CDR3 region has 15 residues. V lost 3 bases to trimming and J lost 7 bases; unmatched junction nucleotides: 8. The germline V gene has CDR1 LGHNA and CDR2 YNFKEQ. The CDR3 coding sequence is TGTGCCAGCAGCCAGCATAGCGGGGGGGCCTGGGAGCAGTACTTC. Amino acid sequence: CASSQHSGGAWEQYF.

This clone was detected only once. The chain employs TRBV6-6 and TRBJ1-2; possible D gene TRBD1, 6 bases. The V end lost 6 bases, the J end lost 7 bases, and 15 bases lay between the germline ends. CDR3 size: 13 residues. Germline V gene sequence: CDR1 MNHNY, CDR2 SVGAGI (reference sequence). This CDR3 reads CASRPVQGSGYTF. CDR3 sequence (DNA): TGTGCCAGCAGACCCGTACAGGGATCTGGCTACACCTTC.

This clone was counted a few times. This chain joins TRBV7-8 and TRBJ1-1, with TRBD1 as a possible D gene (6 bases). Germline values: CDR1 SGHVS, CDR2 FQNEAQ. This CDR3 has 15 residues. The V end was cut by 1 base, the J end by 1 base, with 10 bases between. The CDR3 nucleotides read TGTGCCAGCAGCTTAGACCGGACAGCGAACACTGAAGCTTTCTTT. Translation: CASSLDRTANTEAFF.